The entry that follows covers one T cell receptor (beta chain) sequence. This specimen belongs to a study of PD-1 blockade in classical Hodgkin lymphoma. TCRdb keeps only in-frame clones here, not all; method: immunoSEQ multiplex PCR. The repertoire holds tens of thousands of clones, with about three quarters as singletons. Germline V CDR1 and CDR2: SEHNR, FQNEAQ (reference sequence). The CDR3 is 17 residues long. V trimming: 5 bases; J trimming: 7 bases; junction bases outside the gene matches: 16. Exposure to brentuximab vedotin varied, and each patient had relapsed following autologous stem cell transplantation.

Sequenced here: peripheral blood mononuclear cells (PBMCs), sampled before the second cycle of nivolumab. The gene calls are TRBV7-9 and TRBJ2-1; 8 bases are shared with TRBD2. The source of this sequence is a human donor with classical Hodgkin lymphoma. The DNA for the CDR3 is TGTGCCAGCAGCCCCGGGGGGGGTGGCGGCCGCAGAAATGAGCAGTTCTTC. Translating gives CASSPGGGGGRRNEQFF.